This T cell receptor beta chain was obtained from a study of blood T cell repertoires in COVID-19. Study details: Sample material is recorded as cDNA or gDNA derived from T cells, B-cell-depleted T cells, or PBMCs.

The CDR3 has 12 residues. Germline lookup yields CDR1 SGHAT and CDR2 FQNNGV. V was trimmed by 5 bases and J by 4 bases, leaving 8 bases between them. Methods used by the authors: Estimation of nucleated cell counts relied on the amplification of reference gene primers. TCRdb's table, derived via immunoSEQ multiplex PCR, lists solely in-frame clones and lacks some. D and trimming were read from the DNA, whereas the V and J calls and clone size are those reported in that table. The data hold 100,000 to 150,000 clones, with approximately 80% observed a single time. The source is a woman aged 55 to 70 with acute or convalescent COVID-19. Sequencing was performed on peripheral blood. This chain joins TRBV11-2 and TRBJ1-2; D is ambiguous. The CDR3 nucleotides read TGTGCCAGCAGCGCCGAGGGCTATGGCTACACCTTC. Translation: CASSAEGYGYTF.